The present entry profiles one T cell receptor beta chain with its context. Antigen unknown. The data were taken from a study of cytomegalovirus exposure and HLA in healthy donors. This PCR relied on a set of 60 Vbeta primers and 13 Jbeta primers. Clones were read by immunoSEQ multiplex PCR, and TCRdb kept only the in-frame ones, dropping some. The table has about 130,000 clones, approximately 80% seen once; the top ten hold around 2%. Study-wide results and caveats: With DRB1 most and HLA-C fewest, TCR association rates differed between HLA loci in a later analysis. In a later analysis, several top co-occurrence clusters appeared linked to parvovirus B19, influenza, CMV and Epstein-Barr virus. In vitro testing confirmed three CMV-associated chains as specific for CMV antigens. Earlier findings revealed that most TCR beta V segments proved productive either about 87% or about 30% of the time.

After removal of 5 bases from V and 0 bases from J, the junction contained 4 bases not matched to a gene. Germline CDR1 is SGHNT and CDR2 is YYREEE (reference sequence). The CDR3 contains 16 residues. The V call is TRBV5-4, the J call TRBJ2-2; 10 bases are a match to TRBD2. The sample comprised PBMCs. This sequence originates from a young man in good health and CMV-seronegative. The CDR3 sequence is CASRWGTSANTGELFF. The CDR3 bases are TGTGCCAGCAGGTGGGGGACTAGCGCGAACACCGGGGAGCTGTTTTTT.